This T cell receptor (beta chain) was captured by sequencing in a study of blood T cell repertoires in COVID-19 (dated by TCRdb to the early 2020s). Regarding the study in general: Samples covering the acute and convalescent phases of COVID-19 were provided by collaborators in the United States, Italy and Spain. HLA class I and class II types, where available, came from metadata supplied by the sample provider rather than from assay-based typing. The repertoires were made available in a free public database intended to serve as a resource for research on the immune response to SARS-CoV-2. Samples were obtained from the ongoing ImmuneRACE study (first 160 participants) and from 1,254 subjects provided by 6 global collaborators. The material from the prospective study consisted of cDNA or gDNA derived from T cells, B-cell-depleted T cells, or PBMCs. Sample metadata almost always included a de-identified subject ID, COVID-19 status, age in years and sex. Deeply sampled blood TCRbeta repertoires from subjects exposed to, actively infected with, or recovered from COVID-19 were included in the dataset. Overall study outcomes, separate from this receptor: The quantity of clinical and demographic metadata differed by source and by participant and was supplied without curation.

CDR1 is given as SGHTA and CDR2 as FQGTGA, both from the germline V gene. V gives up 5 bases and J gives up 8 bases, and the segment between their germline ends measures 10 bases. The cysteine opens and the phenylalanine closes a CDR3 of 13 amino acids. The kept DNA is CDR3 alone, 39 bases in frame from the first base. Each collaborating institution followed its own protocols to collect whole blood in K2EDTA tubes. For TCRbeta analysis, collaborators shipped samples in one of three forms: frozen whole blood, isolated PBMCs, or DNA extracted from either of those sample types. Points on this clone: Its antigen specificity is not known. No base quality values were provided; no much bigger clone lies one nucleotide off.

The immunoSEQ Assay, a bias-controlled multiplex PCR, was used to amplify TCRbeta CDR3 regions from genomic DNA. As for how the authors treated the data: The number of nucleated cells in each sample was estimated from the amplification of reference gene primers within the assay. Sequence reads were collapsed and filtered to measure the absolute abundance of every unique TCRbeta CDR3 rearrangement. For each sample, productive Simpson clonality was calculated as the square root of Simpson's diversity index across productive rearrangements. The immuneACCESS repertoire file appears here via TCRdb, limited to in-frame rearrangements. These files lack a portion of the clones; in checked studies, under half of the deficit traces to unresolved V genes, and the cause of the others is not known. V and J calls plus clone size are reproduced from that table; the DNA served to infer D and trimming. Across this sample there are some 31,000 clones, with 88% seen only once. Of the sample, 14% is held by the ten largest clones.

The receptor's source is a human donor with active COVID-19. The donor label of this sample is uncertain. The V and J genes are TRBV7-3 and TRBJ1-6; TRBD1 is perhaps the D gene, given 6 matching bases. The sequenced sample was peripheral blood. The CDR3 protein: CASSQGPDSPLHF. The bases are TGTGCCAGCAGCCAGGGGCCGGATTCACCCCTCCACTTT.